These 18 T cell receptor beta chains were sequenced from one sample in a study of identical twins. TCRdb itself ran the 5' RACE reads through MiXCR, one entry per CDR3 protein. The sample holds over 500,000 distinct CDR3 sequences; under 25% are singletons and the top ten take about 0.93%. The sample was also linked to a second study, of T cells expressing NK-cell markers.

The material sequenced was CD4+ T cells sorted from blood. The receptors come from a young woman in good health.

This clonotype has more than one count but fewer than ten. CDR3 sequence reads: CSARGRNSYNSPLHF. The CDR3 bases are TGCAGTGCCCGCGGACGGAACTCCTATAATTCACCCCTCCACTTT. The chain carries TRBV20-1 and TRBJ1-6; D uncertain. Trimming removed 6 bases at V and 0 bases at J, with 12 bases between. The germline gives CDR1 DFQATT, CDR2 SNEGSKA (reference sequence). This CDR3 is built from 15 residues.

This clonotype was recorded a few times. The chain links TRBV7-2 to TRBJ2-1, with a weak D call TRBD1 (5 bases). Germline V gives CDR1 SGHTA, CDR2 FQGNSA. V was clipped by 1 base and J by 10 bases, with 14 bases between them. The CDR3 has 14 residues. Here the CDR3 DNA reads TGTGCCAGCAGCTTAGATCCAGGGAACAGGGAGCAGTTCTTC. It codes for CASSLDPGNREQFF.

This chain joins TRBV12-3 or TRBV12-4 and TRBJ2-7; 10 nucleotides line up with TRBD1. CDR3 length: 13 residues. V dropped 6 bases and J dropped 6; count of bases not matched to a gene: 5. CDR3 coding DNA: TGTGCCAGCAGATGGGACAGGGGAGCCGAGCAGTACTTC. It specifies CASRWDRGAEQYF.

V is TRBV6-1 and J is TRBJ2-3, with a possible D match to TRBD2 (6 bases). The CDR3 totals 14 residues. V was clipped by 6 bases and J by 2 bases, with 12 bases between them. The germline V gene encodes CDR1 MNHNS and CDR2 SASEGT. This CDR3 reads CASSPRGTTDTQYF. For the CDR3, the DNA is TGTGCCAGCAGCCCCCGGGGGACCACAGATACGCAGTATTTT.

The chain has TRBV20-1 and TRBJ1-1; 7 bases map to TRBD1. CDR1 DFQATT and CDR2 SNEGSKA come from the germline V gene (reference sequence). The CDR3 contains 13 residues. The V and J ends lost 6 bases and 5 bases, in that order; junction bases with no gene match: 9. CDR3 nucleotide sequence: TGCAGTGCCTCCCGGGAGGGGGCAACTGAAGCTTTCTTT. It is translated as CSASREGATEAFF.

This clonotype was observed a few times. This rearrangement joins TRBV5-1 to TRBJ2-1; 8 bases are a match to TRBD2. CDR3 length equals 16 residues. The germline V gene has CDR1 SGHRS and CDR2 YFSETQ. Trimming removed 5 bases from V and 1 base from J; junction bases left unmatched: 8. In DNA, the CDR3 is TGCGCCAGCAGGTACGGGACTAGTCTGTCCTACAATGAGCAGTTCTTC. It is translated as CASRYGTSLSYNEQFF.

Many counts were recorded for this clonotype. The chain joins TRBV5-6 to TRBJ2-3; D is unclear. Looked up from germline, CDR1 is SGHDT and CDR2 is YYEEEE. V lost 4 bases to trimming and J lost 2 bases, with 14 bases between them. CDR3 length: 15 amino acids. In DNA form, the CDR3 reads TGTGCCAGCAGCCAGACAAAGGCATTCACAGATACGCAGTATTTT. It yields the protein CASSQTKAFTDTQYF.

The CDR3 reads CSAPTSGGAVGEQFF. CDR3 nucleotides: TGCAGTGCTCCGACTAGCGGGGGGGCTGTCGGTGAGCAGTTCTTC. The chain links TRBV20-1 to TRBJ2-1, with 14 bases matching TRBD2. V gave up 5 bases and J gave up 9 bases; unmatched junction bases: 9. The CDR3 spans 15 residues. Germline V gene lookup returns CDR1 DFQATT and CDR2 SNEGSKA (reference sequence).

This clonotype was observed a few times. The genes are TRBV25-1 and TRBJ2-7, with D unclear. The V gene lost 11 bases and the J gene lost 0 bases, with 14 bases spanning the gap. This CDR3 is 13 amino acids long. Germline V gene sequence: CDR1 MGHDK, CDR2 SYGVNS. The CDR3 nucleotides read TGTGCCGCAAGGGCTGTTGGCTCCTACGAGCAGTACTTC. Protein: CAARAVGSYEQYF.

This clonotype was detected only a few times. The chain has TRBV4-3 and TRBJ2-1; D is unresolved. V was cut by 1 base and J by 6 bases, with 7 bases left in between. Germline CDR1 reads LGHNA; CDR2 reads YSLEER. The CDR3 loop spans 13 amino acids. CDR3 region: CASSQAPFNEQFF. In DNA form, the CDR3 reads TGCGCCAGCAGCCAAGCCCCTTTCAATGAGCAGTTCTTC.

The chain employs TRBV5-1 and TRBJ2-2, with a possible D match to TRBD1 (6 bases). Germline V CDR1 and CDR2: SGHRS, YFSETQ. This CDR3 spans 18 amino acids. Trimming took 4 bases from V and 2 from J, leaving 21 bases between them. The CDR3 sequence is CASSARGGLGRNTGELFF. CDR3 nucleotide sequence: TGCGCCAGCAGCGCCCGAGGGGGTTTAGGGCGAAACACCGGGGAGCTGTTTTTT.

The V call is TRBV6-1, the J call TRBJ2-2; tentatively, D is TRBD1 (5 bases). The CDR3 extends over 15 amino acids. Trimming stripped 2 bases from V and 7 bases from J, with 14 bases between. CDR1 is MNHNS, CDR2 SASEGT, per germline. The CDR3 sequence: CASSEYQGPGGELFF. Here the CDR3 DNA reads TGTGCCAGCAGTGAATATCAGGGTCCGGGCGGGGAGCTGTTTTTT.

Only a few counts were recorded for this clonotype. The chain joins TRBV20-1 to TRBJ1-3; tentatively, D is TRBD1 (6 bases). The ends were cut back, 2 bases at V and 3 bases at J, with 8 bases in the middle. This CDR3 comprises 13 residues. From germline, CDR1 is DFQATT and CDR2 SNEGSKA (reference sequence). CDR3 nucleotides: TGCAGTGCTAGAACAGGGTTTGGAAACACCATATATTTT. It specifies CSARTGFGNTIYF.

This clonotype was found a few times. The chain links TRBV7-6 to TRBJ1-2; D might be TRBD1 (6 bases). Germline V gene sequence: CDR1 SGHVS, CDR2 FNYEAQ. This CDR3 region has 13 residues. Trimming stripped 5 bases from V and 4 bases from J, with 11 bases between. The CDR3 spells CASSPTGTYGYTF. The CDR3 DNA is TGTGCCAGCAGCCCGACAGGAACCTATGGCTACACCTTC.

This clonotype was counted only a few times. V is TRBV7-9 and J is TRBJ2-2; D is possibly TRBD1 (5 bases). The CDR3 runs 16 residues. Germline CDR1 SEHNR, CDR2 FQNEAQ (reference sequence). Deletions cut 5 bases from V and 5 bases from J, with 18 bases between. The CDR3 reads CASSPRRGHITGELFF. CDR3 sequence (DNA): TGTGCCAGCAGCCCCCGGCGAGGACACATAACCGGGGAGCTGTTTTTT.

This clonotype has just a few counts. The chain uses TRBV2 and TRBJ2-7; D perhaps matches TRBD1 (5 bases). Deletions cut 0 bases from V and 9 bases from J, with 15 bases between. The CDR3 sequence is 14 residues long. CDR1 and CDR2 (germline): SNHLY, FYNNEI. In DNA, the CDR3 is TGTGCCAGCAGTGAAGCGGTTACAGGTTGGGGGCAGTACTTC. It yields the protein CASSEAVTGWGQYF.

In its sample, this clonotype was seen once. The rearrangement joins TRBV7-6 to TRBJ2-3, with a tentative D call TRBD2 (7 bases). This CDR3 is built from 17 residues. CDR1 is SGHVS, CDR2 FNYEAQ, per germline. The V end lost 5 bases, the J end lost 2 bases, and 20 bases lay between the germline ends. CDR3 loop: CASSPTRWGGLTDTQYF. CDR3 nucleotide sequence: TGTGCCAGCAGCCCTACGCGGTGGGGGGGCCTCACAGATACGCAGTATTTT.

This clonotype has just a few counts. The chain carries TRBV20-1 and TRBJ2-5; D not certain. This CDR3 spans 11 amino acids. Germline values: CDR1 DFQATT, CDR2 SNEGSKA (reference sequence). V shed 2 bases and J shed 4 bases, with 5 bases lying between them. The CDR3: CSARPGETQYF. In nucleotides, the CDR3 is TGCAGTGCTAGACCAGGAGAGACCCAGTACTTC.